This TCR beta chain comes out of a study of Graves' ophthalmopathy and Graves' hyperthyroidism. RNA transcripts were the source from which TCR beta CDR3 regions were amplified. The workflow started with a first-round RT-PCR run with HTBI primers and then moved on to a second-round multiplex PCR. TCRdb itself ran the multiplex PCR reads through MiXCR, one entry per CDR3 protein. The table shows 500,000 to 800,000 distinct CDR3 sequences, with 35% to 50% occurring only once. A volume of approximately 9.2 ml of fresh peripheral blood supplied the PBMCs. In germline, CDR1 is LGHNT, CDR2 FRNRAP. The CDR3 loop spans 16 amino acids.

This chain joins TRBV12-5 and TRBJ1-6; 9 nucleotides line up with TRBD1. Sample: peripheral blood. The receptor comes from an adult man with Graves' ophthalmopathy. Here the CDR3 reads CASSFVGDRDLSPLHF. The CDR3 bases are TGTGCCAGCAGTTTCGTGGGGGACAGGGACCTTTCACCCCTCCACTTT.